This T cell receptor (beta chain) was identified in a study of cytomegalovirus exposure and HLA in healthy donors (dated by TCRdb to about 2017). Background on the whole study: In an earlier analysis of 550 to 750 of the donors, 276 Gb of sequence data and 100 million or so unique TCR beta sequences from roughly 190 million T cells were reported. About 300 gigabases of sequencing data and 91 million or so unique TCR sequences made up an early release that covered over 550 HLA-typed donors. Of the roughly 400 genotyped donors, over 80% were placed in the genetic ancestry cluster associated with self-reported Caucasian donors. The study aimed to test whether cataloging public T cell receptors could reveal signatures of past pathogen exposure. The study used immunosequencing to profile the T cell repertoires of about 670 subjects and linked those repertoires to cytomegalovirus serostatus. Along with the roughly 700-subject first cohort, a separate validation cohort of over a hundred different subjects was used. To predict cytomegalovirus infection status, the study combined high-throughput TCR immunosequencing, statistical association of individual TCRs with disease status, and machine learning. In a later analysis, previously published TCR beta repertoires from 550 to 700 donors were re-analyzed and high-resolution HLA genotyping was added so that TCR occurrence patterns could be studied. The later analysis used no new phenotypic data to find candidate immune exposures, relying instead on TCR beta sequences and their occurrence across donors. An earlier analysis of a few hundred of the donors applied high-throughput TCR beta sequencing to assess whether each TCR beta V gene segment acted as functional or pseudogenic. Donor age, sex, ethnicity and CMV serostatus were compiled together with the repertoire data. A later genetic analysis took genome-wide SNP genotypes for about 55% of the 666 donors and used that subset as a discovery cohort. Every discovery cohort repertoire had been produced on one sequencing platform. Both class I and class II loci were covered by HLA typing, at four-digit resolution. The number of donors typed differed by locus, with roughly 620-630 for A, B, C, DRB1 and DQB1, roughly 520 for DQA1, 600 to 610 for DPA1, and over 400 for DPB1. Because of strong linkage in the cohort, five DR-DQ haplotypes were treated as single units for association and clustering. Among roughly 370 genotyped donors of the cohort, an average of around 240,000 unique TCR beta nucleotide sequences were sequenced per donor, around 20% of them non-productive. General conclusions and limits of the study: An earlier analysis of approximately 530 of the donors showed that most TCR beta V segments appeared in productive rearrangements either about 90% or about 30% of the time, which broadly matched IMGT annotations. Strong co-occurrence of HLA alleles, especially DR and DQ, made assigning TCR associations to individual alleles difficult. The authors suggested that the approach could potentially be extended to other disease states and immunological phenotypes. Most TCR sequences were observed very rarely across donors, whereas some public TCRs were present in many individuals. A group of highly shared sequence variants was considered likely to be a technical artifact of the sequencing pipeline. In vitro tests confirmed that a few of the cytomegalovirus-associated TCR beta chains recognize cytomegalovirus antigens. This cohort had only TCR beta chains sequenced, and the lack of alpha or paired-chain data limited which features could be detected. Specific HLA alleles were associated with 15,000 to 20,000 TCR beta sequences at a false discovery rate of 0.05 in a later analysis. Several of the top co-occurrence clusters appeared to be linked to parvovirus B19, influenza, CMV and Epstein-Barr virus, according to a later analysis. The presence/absence analyses assumed that sequencing depth was roughly uniform across donors, and that assumption may not be true. Because counts were too low, 15 to 20 rarely observed V segments, including chromosome 9 orphons, were excluded from the earlier analysis of several hundred of the donors. In a later analysis, TCR association rates were found to vary across HLA loci, with the most associated TCRs seen for DRB1 alleles and the fewest for HLA-C alleles. Correlated functional status among segregating V segments might be attributable to linkage disequilibrium, but an unknown experimental factor could not be ruled out. The classifier was reported to diagnose cytomegalovirus status with high specificity and sensitivity in both the original cohort and the validation cohort. Some IMGT-functional V segments, including TRBV6-2 and TRBV6-3, could not be told apart with the 87-base-pair reads, so those segments were excluded. HLA typing was unavailable for some donors at each locus, so association tests used only the typed subset. A total of fewer than 200 TCR beta chains were listed by the study as associated with cytomegalovirus. According to a later analysis, most CMV-associated TCR beta chains appeared to be HLA-restricted, and the HLA associations seemed to be driven largely by CMV exposure. Compared with the roughly 600-donor mean, donors in an Asian-associated ancestry cluster had fewer N-insertions in productive TCRs, according to a later genetic analysis. A further reported finding was that TCR beta sequences accurately predicted the HLA-A and HLA-B alleles for most subjects in the first cohort. In a later analysis, HLA-associated TCR beta chains showed more clonal expansion and lower generation probabilities than non-associated chains that were equally common. A later genetic analysis associated a missense DCLRE1C variant with V-gene and J-gene trimming of TCR beta chains, and an independent cohort replicated the association. For the cohort, immune exposure information was limited to CMV serostatus.

The germline V and J ends show losses of 4 bases and 0 bases respectively, and no gene match explains 3 bases of the junction. Counted from cysteine to phenylalanine, this CDR3 has 14 amino acids. Only CDR3 DNA remains: 42 bases, in frame from the first base. CDR1 SGHRS and CDR2 YFSETQ are derived from the germline V gene. The cohort was made up of roughly 670 healthy bone marrow donors. At the time of sampling, all cohort members were nominally healthy, though unrecorded immune exposures were likely present. The donor was CMV seronegative and belonged to the group of over 350 seronegative cohort members. A peripheral blood sample was collected from each donor, and TCR beta sequencing was performed on peripheral blood mononuclear cells. Genomic DNA extraction from the blood cell samples was performed with the Qiagen DNeasy Blood Extraction Kit. Regarding this clone: The antigen it binds to is not known. Within the sample, other DNA sequences also encode this same CDR3.

Library creation used the immunoSEQ multiplex PCR assay. For the multiplex PCR, a mixture combining 60 forward primers for TCR Vbeta segments and 13 reverse primers for TCR Jbeta segments was used. The CDR3 region of rearranged TCR beta genes was amplified from genomic DNA by a multiplex PCR assay. On the Illumina HiSeq System, the amplified TCR beta libraries were sequenced as 87-base-pair reads. Per the authors' processing: A later analysis counted 75 million to 100 million unique TCR beta chains across the 670 or so repertoires, and roughly 9.9 million of these chains were shared by at least two donors. A nearest-neighbor algorithm error-corrected the raw reads and collapsed the reads into unique sequences, merging closely related sequences to remove PCR and sequencing errors. To assign V, D and J gene segments, CDR3 sequences were aligned to IMGT reference sequences. For a sequence to be retained, a match of at least six nucleotides to both a V gene segment and a J gene segment was required. A rearrangement was called productive if the CDR3 had no stop codons and remained in frame with V and J, and every other rearrangement was called non-productive. CDR3 was defined by IMGT convention, running from the second conserved V-encoded cysteine to the conserved J-encoded phenylalanine. In an earlier analysis of roughly 580 of the donors, sequences lacking an unambiguous match to a single V gene segment were excluded. An earlier analysis of around 600 of the donors classified V segments as functional when productive rearrangements were above 56.7% and as segregating when the standard deviation between donors was above 5%. A statistical classification framework was developed to diagnose cytomegalovirus status using the catalog of TCR beta chain sequences. A later analysis assigned V and J genes by comparing TCR nucleotide sequences with IMGT/GENE-DB human TR gene sequences. Using the TCRdist pipeline, a later analysis assigned CDR3 sequences along with most-parsimonious VDJ recombination scenarios. In a later analysis, each TCR beta chain was defined by its CDR3 amino acid sequence together with its V-gene family, and reads lacking a unique V-gene family were excluded. As a way to deal with suspected cross-contamination and a sequencing artifact, a later analysis dropped over 550 nucleotide sequences that were highly shared and had low generation probability. In a later analysis, a clonal expansion index for each public chain was calculated from normalized within-repertoire ranks of inferred template counts. In a later analysis, generation probabilities were computed with a VDJ recombination model fitted to out-of-frame rearrangements, and the resulting probabilities were checked against IGoR. A later analysis scored TCR-TCR, TCR-HLA and TCR-CMV co-occurrence with hypergeometric tests, applying a repertoire-size bias correction to TCR pairs. False discovery rates were estimated in a later analysis by permuting HLA or CMV assignments 20 times. A later analysis grouped co-occurring TCRs with DBSCAN, adding TCRdist sequence similarity when clustering within HLA-allele-positive subsets. Repertoires with fewer than 30,000 or more than 120,000 public chains were left out of co-occurrence clustering, as were five repertoires with anomalous nucleotide sharing. This is the immuneACCESS table as TCRdb keeps it, with only in-frame sequences that have V and J called. A part of the clones is gone; compared with another copy, unresolved V genes explain less than half, and the rest is unexplained. Clone size and the V and J calls come from that table; the DNA yielded D and trimming. The table of this sample itemizes 150,000 to 200,000 clones. Together, the top ten hold around 1.9% of the sample.

This receptor chain uses TRBV5-1 and TRBJ2-7; 8 bases in the junction line up with TRBD2. This TCR came from a man under 40 in good health and CMV-seronegative. Specimen: PBMCs. The CDR3 region: CASSPGGSSYEQYF. The nucleotide sequence reads as follows: TGCGCCAGCAGCCCGGGAGGGAGCTCCTACGAGCAGTACTTC.